Listed here are 21 T cell receptor beta chains from one sample, sequenced in a study of T cell responses to AZD1222 COVID-19 vaccine (dated by TCRdb to about 2021). In light of the paper, this sample's time point label describes: about 28 days (+/-7) after the second vaccine dose. Library preparation used the immunoSEQ multiplex PCR assay. TCRdb's version of the immuneACCESS table is confined to in-frame rearrangements and falls short of the full clone set. An unresolved V gene accounts for under half of the shortfall where checked; the remainder is of unknown origin. In this sample the table shows roughly 120,000 clones, roughly 91% of which occur a single time. The ten largest clones add up to 3.5% to 4% of the sample. The sequencing used peripheral blood, collected 28 days after the second AZD1222 dose. The receptor set was obtained from an adult who received the AZD1222 COVID-19 vaccine.

This clone occurred a few times. The V call is TRBV6-2 or TRBV6-3, the J call TRBJ2-6; D is unresolved. The CDR3 has 15 residues. Germline V gives CDR1 MNHEY, CDR2 SVGEGT. Trimming cost V 4 bases and J 0 bases, with 7 bases left between them. CDR3: CASSFDPSGANVLTF. The CDR3 bases are TGTGCCAGCAGTTTCGATCCCTCTGGGGCCAACGTCCTGACTTTC.

In its sample, this clone was seen once. This chain joins TRBV9 and TRBJ1-1, with TRBD1 matching over 8 bases. Germline loops: CDR1 SGDLS, CDR2 YYNGEE. Trimming took 0 bases from V and 0 from J; bases not matched to a gene: 16. The CDR3 runs to 20 residues. The CDR3 region is CASSVAPTRTGSHMNTEAFF. DNA for the CDR3: TGTGCCAGCAGCGTAGCCCCCACAAGGACAGGGAGTCACATGAACACTGAAGCTTTCTTT.

J is TRBJ2-5 and V is TRBV9; D may be TRBD1 (6 bases). The germline gives CDR1 SGDLS, CDR2 YYNGEE. The CDR3 spans 14 residues. Trimming removed 2 bases from V and 5 bases from J, with 13 bases in between. The CDR3 sequence: CASSVDRTWETQYF. The CDR3 DNA reads as TGTGCCAGCAGCGTCGACAGGACGTGGGAGACCCAGTACTTC. The full variable domain, its missing parts supplied by reference TRBV9 and TRBJ2-5, is DSGVTQTPKHLITATGQRVTLRCSPRSGDLSVYWYQQSLDQGLQFLIQYYNGEERAKGNILERFSAQQFPDLHSELNLSSLELGDSALYFCASSVDRTWETQYFGPGTRLLVL.

The chain links TRBV19 to TRBJ2-3, with D unresolved. Trimming took 5 bases from V and 0 from J, leaving 6 bases between them. This CDR3 spans 13 amino acids. Germline V gives CDR1 LNHDA, CDR2 SQIVND (reference sequence). CDR3 in amino acids: CASSHTSTDTQYF. Here the CDR3 DNA reads TGTGCCAGTAGTCACACTAGCACAGATACGCAGTATTTT.

The CDR3 reads CASSHPGTAGFGYTF. DNA for the CDR3: TGTGCCAGCAGCCACCCTGGGACAGCCGGCTTTGGCTACACCTTC. The chain joins TRBV3-1 (or the pseudogene TRBV3-2) to TRBJ1-2; 7 bases line up with TRBD1. The CDR3 contains 15 residues. V gave up 3 bases and J gave up 7 bases; unmatched junction bases: 11. The V gene's germline CDR1 is LGHDT and CDR2 YNNKEL (reference sequence).

V and J are TRBV19 and TRBJ2-1; TRBD2 matches 14 bases. Per germline, CDR1 LNHDA and CDR2 SQIVND (reference sequence). V gave up 10 bases and J gave up 3 bases; unmatched junction bases: 14. The CDR3 sequence is 18 residues long. The DNA of the CDR3 is TGTGCCATCTCGAAGACCGGGACTAGCGGGAGTCACTACAATGAGCAGTTCTTC. This gives the protein CAISKTGTSGSHYNEQFF.

The chain has TRBV30 and TRBJ2-5; D not certain. Trimming shortened V by 2 bases and J by 1 base, and 8 bases separated the two germline ends. CDR1 is GTSNPN and CDR2 is SVGIG in the germline V gene (reference sequence). This CDR3 region has 13 residues. The CDR3 reads CAWSSTAQETQYF. The CDR3 DNA sequence: TGTGCCTGGAGTTCAACGGCCCAAGAGACCCAGTACTTC.

The chain links TRBV6-1 to TRBJ1-1, with D maybe TRBD1 (5 bases). Germline CDR1 and CDR2: MNHNS and SASEGT. V was cut by 4 bases and J by 1 base, with 19 bases left in between. This CDR3 has 17 residues. The CDR3 here is CASSGSTFQRGNTEAFF. The CDR3 DNA follows: TGTGCCAGCAGTGGGTCGACATTCCAAAGGGGGAACACTGAAGCTTTCTTT.

This clone was seen a single time. This chain joins TRBV5-4 and TRBJ2-3; perhaps TRBD2 as D (6 bases). V was pared by 0 bases and J by 0 bases, with 8 bases between. The CDR3 has 15 amino acids. Germline CDR1 is SGHNT and CDR2 is YYREEE (reference sequence). The CDR3 DNA reads TGTGCCAGCAGCTTGGCAGGGACTAGCACAGATACGCAGTATTTT. The encoded protein is CASSLAGTSTDTQYF.

The chain couples TRBV30 to TRBJ1-5, with D uncertain. Germline lookup yields CDR1 GTSNPN and CDR2 SVGIG (reference sequence). V gave up 0 bases and J gave up 1 base, with 4 bases separating them. The CDR3 sequence is 13 residues long. For the CDR3, the DNA is TGTGCCTGGAGTGTAGACAGCAATCAGCCCCAGCATTTT. Amino acid sequence: CAWSVDSNQPQHF.

The chain employs TRBV18 and TRBJ1-4; TRBD1 matches 8 bases. The CDR3 is made up of 15 amino acids. CDR1 KGHSH and CDR2 LQKENI come from the germline V gene. The V gene end was trimmed by 3 bases and the J gene end by 5 bases; junction bases not matched to a gene: 5. The CDR3 spells CASSPLGTGNEKLFF. The CDR3 nucleotides are TGTGCCAGCTCACCCCTAGGGACAGGAAATGAAAAACTGTTTTTT.

This clone has just a few counts. This CDR3 is CASSHVDSHSRPQHF. The CDR3 DNA sequence: TGTGCCAGTAGTCACGTCGACAGCCACTCACGGCCTCAGCATTTT. The J gene is TRBJ1-5, the V gene TRBV19, with D perhaps TRBD1 (5 bases). The CDR3 totals 15 residues. The V gene lost 5 bases and the J gene lost 13 bases, with 24 bases spanning the gap. The germline gives CDR1 LNHDA, CDR2 SQIVND (reference sequence).

DNA of the CDR3: TGTGCCAGCAGCCAAGAGGGACATGAGGAAGAGACCCAGTACTTC. Its translation is CASSQEGHEEETQYF. The V call is TRBV3-1 (or the pseudogene TRBV3-2), the J call TRBJ2-5, with a weak D call TRBD1 (6 bases). The germline V gene encodes CDR1 LGHDT and CDR2 YNNKEL (reference sequence). The CDR3 sequence is 15 residues long. V lost 0 bases and J lost 3, with 11 bases in between.

The rearrangement joins TRBV29-1 to TRBJ2-5, with D possibly matching TRBD1 (6 bases). V was cut by 7 bases and J by 5 bases, with 14 bases left in between. Germline loops: CDR1 SQVTM, CDR2 ANQGSEA. The CDR3 sequence is 12 residues long. The CDR3 nucleotides read TGCAGCGCTCTAAAGGACAGCGAGACCCAGTACTTC. The encoded protein is CSALKDSETQYF.

J is TRBJ1-1 and V is TRBV19; D remains unclear. The CDR3 has 13 amino acids. Trimming cost V 1 base and J 3 bases, with 6 bases left between them. Germline V gene data show CDR1 as LNHDA and CDR2 as SQIVND (reference sequence). In DNA, the CDR3 is TGTGCCAGTAGTATAGCGGAGGACACTGAAGCTTTCTTT. Translation gives CASSIAEDTEAFF.

The chain recombines TRBV3-1 (or the pseudogene TRBV3-2) with TRBJ2-1; 16 bases agree with TRBD2. Unmatched junction bases numbered 10, after V lost 5 bases and J lost 3 bases. Germline assignment: CDR1 LGHDT and CDR2 YNNKEL (reference sequence). The CDR3 extends over 19 amino acids. The CDR3 region is CASSDVGTSGGEFYNEQFF. The CDR3 DNA sequence: TGTGCCAGCAGCGATGTCGGGACTAGCGGGGGGGAATTCTACAATGAGCAGTTCTTC.

The rearrangement uses TRBV6-5 and TRBJ2-7, with TRBD1 as a possible D gene (6 bases). Germline V gene sequence: CDR1 MNHEY, CDR2 SVGAGI. Between the trimmed V and J ends, which lost 6 bases and 0 bases, there was a span of 15 bases. The CDR3 covers 15 residues. The CDR3 sequence is CASRRPQGSSYEQYF. The CDR3 DNA sequence: TGTGCCAGCAGACGCCCCCAGGGGAGCTCCTACGAGCAGTACTTC.

The chain links TRBV7-2 to TRBJ1-5, with unresolved D. Germline values: CDR1 SGHTA, CDR2 FQGNSA. The CDR3 is 13 residues long. V dropped 5 bases and J dropped 5 bases, with 10 bases sitting between them. The CDR3: CASSPLGDQPQHF. CDR3 coding DNA: TGTGCCAGCAGCCCCCTGGGAGATCAGCCCCAGCATTTT.

In its sample, this clone was seen a few times. This chain joins TRBV9 and TRBJ1-5; TRBD1 is a possible D gene (6 bases). Looked up from germline, CDR1 is SGDLS and CDR2 is YYNGEE. CDR3 size: 14 residues. V gave up 7 bases and J gave up 4 bases, with 15 bases separating them. CDR3 loop: CASGDMDHNQPQHF. CDR3 nucleotides: TGTGCCAGCGGGGACATGGACCATAATCAGCCCCAGCATTTT. The variable domain in full, completed from reference TRBV9 and TRBJ1-5, reads DSGVTQTPKHLITATGQRVTLRCSPRSGDLSVYWYQQSLDQGLQFLIQYYNGEERAKGNILERFSAQQFPDLHSELNLSSLELGDSALYFCASGDMDHNQPQHFGDGTRLSIL.

The genes are TRBV10-3 and TRBJ1-3; D not certain. V was cut by 10 bases and J by 0 bases, with 16 bases left in between. The germline V gene has CDR1 ENHRY and CDR2 SYGVKD. This CDR3 is 15 amino acids long. The CDR3 DNA reads as TGTGCCAGCCGCCCGGTGGATCCCTCTGGAAACACCATATATTTT. As protein: CASRPVDPSGNTIYF.

The J gene is TRBJ1-2, the V gene TRBV6-5; D might be TRBD1 (5 bases). The germline CDR1 and CDR2 sequences are MNHEY and SVGAGI. This CDR3 contains 16 residues. Trimming stripped 0 bases from V and 4 bases from J, with 15 bases between. CDR3 in amino acids: CASSYSSGRSLYGYTF. CDR3 bases: TGTGCCAGCAGTTACTCATCAGGGCGTTCTCTCTATGGCTACACCTTC.